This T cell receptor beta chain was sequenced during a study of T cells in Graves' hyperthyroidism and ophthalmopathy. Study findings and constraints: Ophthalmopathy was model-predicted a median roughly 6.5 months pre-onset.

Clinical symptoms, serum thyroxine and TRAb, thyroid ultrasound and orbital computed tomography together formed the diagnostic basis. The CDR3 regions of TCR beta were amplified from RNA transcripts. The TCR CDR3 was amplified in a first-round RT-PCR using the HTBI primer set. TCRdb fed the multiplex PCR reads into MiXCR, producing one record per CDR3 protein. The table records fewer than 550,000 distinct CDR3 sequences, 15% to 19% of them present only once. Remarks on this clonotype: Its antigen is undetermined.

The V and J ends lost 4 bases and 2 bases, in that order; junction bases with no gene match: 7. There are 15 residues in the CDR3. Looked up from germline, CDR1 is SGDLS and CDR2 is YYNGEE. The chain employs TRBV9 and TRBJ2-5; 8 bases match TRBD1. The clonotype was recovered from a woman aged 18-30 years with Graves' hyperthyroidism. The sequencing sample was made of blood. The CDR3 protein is CASSPLGDRQETQYF. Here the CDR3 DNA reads TGTGCCAGCAGCCCGTTGGGGGACAGGCAAGAGACCCAGTACTTC.